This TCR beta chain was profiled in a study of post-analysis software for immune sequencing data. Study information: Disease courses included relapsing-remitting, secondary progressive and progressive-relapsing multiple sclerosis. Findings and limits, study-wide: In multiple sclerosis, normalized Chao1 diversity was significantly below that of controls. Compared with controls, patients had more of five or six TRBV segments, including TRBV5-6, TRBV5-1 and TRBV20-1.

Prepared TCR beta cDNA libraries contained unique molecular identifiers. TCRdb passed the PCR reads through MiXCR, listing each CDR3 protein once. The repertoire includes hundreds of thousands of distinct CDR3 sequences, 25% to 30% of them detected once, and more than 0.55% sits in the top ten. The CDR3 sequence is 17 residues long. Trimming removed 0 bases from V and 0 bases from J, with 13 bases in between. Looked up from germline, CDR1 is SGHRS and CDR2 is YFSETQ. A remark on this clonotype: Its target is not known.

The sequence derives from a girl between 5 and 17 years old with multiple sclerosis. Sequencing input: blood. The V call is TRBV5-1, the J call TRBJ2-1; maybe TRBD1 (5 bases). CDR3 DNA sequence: TGCGCCAGCAGCTTGGGCGCAGGGCCGAGCTCCTACAATGAGCAGTTCTTC. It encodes CASSLGAGPSSYNEQFF. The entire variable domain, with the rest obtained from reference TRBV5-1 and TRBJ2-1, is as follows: KAGVTQTPRYLIKTRGQQVTLSCSPISGHRSVSWYQQTPGQGLQFLFEYFSETQRNKGNFPGRFSGRQFSNSRSEMNVSTLELGDSALYLCASSLGAGPSSYNEQFFGPGTRLTVL.